This TCR beta chain was sequenced during a study of human T cells and chemical hapten exposure. At the level of the study: Affected patients, primarily female, had alopecia areata, totalis or universalis.

V lost 5 bases and J lost 10, with 14 bases in between. This CDR3 has 13 residues. The germline V gene has CDR1 SGHVS and CDR2 FNYEAQ. This clonotype was observed at least ten times. TCRdb reanalysed the RACE reads using MiXCR and keeps one entry per CDR3 protein. The repertoire holds around 110,000 distinct CDR3 sequences, with 9% to 13% as singletons. Sample time point: patch test 1, 2 weeks after DPC sensitization. Specified treatment: therapeutic diphenylcyclopropenone sensitization with weekly scalp DPC. Staff drew blood before applying each patch test. The receptor comes from a woman between 45 and 60 years old with alopecia areata. Some clones in this sample may be carry-over from other donors' samples. The input for sequencing was whole blood, taken in connection with sensitization to the hapten diphenylcyclopropenone (DPC). The J gene is TRBJ2-2, the V gene TRBV7-6; D is unresolved. In nucleotides, the CDR3 is TGTGCCAGCAGCCCAACCTTGTTCGTGGAGCTGTTTTTT. This sequence encodes CASSPTLFVELFF.